This TCR beta chain was profiled in a study of CD8+ T cells in alopecia areata. Whole-study results and caveats: Many expanded lesional clones stayed in scalp and blood while on tofacitinib. Sequencing of scalp samples also includes resident alphabeta T cells from normal skin. With patients, TCR sharing proved less clear than in mice, a difference possibly related to HLA. Tofacitinib significantly decreased scalp clonality and expanded CD8+ clones among top 100.

Indicated treatment: oral pan-JAK inhibitor, 5-10 mg twice daily. The V end was cut by 2 bases, the J end by 5 bases, with 13 bases between. This CDR3 contains 14 residues. Per germline, CDR1 SGHDT and CDR2 YYEEEE. After isolation, RNA underwent reverse transcription to generate cDNA as the sequencing template. Generated by immunoSEQ multiplex PCR, the TCRdb table keeps only in-frame clones and is missing some. The data hold 100,000 to 120,000 clones, with roughly three fifths observed a single time. About this clone: Antigen: not known.

The gene calls are TRBV5-6 and TRBJ1-1, with D tentatively TRBD1 (5 bases). The source material was CD4+ T cells sorted from blood, sampled at week 24, from a patient treated with tofacitinib. The receptor's source is a human donor with alopecia areata. CDR3 region: CASSFNTGWTEAFF. CDR3 DNA: TGTGCCAGCAGCTTTAACACAGGCTGGACTGAAGCTTTCTTT.